This T cell receptor beta chain is drawn from a study of cytomegalovirus exposure and HLA in healthy donors. Note on this clone: Its matching antigen is unknown.

General study findings and limits: Reports indicate that TCR beta sequences accurately predicted the HLA-A and HLA-B alleles of most subjects.

CDR3 length: 15 amino acids. Both 60 Vbeta primers and 13 Jbeta primers went into the PCR. Sequencing was performed with immunoSEQ multiplex PCR; in TCRdb, only in-frame clones are kept and a portion is missing. Here the sample spans 150,000 to 250,000 clones, approximately 85% being singletons. The receptor was isolated from a woman in her fifties or sixties in good health and CMV-seropositive. Input material: PBMCs. This chain links TRBV21-1 with TRBJ1-5; the D call TRBD1 from the table was never checked on the DNA. TRBV21-1 is a pseudogene locus. CDR3 nucleotide sequence: TGTGCCAGCAGCAAAGATGGAGACGACAGTCAGCCCCAGCATTTT. Translated, it gives CASSKDGDDSQPQHF.